The 21 T cell receptor beta chains below were found in one sample sequenced in a study of blood T cells in healthy people across ages. The second PCR ran roughly 6 to 11 cycles with a sample-barcoded 5' primer and J-beta primers. TCRdb reprocessed the 5' RACE reads via MiXCR and lists one record per CDR3 protein. The data show some 1,000,000 distinct CDR3 sequences, 25% seen once. The same data also contributed to another study, on T cells of mothers and their children.

The sample was blood. All receptors derive from a girl aged 2 to 10 in good health.

The V call is TRBV6-5, the J call TRBJ2-3, with a possible D match to TRBD1 (5 bases). Trimming shortened V by 5 bases and J by 4 bases, and 16 bases separated the two germline ends. This CDR3 is built from 15 residues. The germline V gene encodes CDR1 MNHEY and CDR2 SVGAGI. CDR3 DNA: TGTGCCAGCAGTCCGAACAGGCCAGCCGCAGATACGCAGTATTTT. Translation: CASSPNRPAADTQYF.

This clonotype was counted only a few times. The chain links TRBV5-5 to TRBJ1-1; unclear D gene. Germline V gene lookup returns CDR1 SGHKS and CDR2 YYEKEE (reference sequence). The germline V and J ends were trimmed by 2 bases and 8 bases, with 13 bases remaining between them. This CDR3 comprises 13 residues. CDR3 residues: CASSLLFESEAFF. The CDR3, as DNA: TGTGCCAGCAGCTTATTATTCGAATCGGAAGCTTTCTTT. Looking up the rest from reference TRBV5-5 and TRBJ1-1 gives the full variable domain: DAGVTQSPTHLIKTRGQQVTLRCSPISGHKSVSWYQQVLGQGPQFIFQYYEKEERGRGNFPDRFSARQFPNYSSELNVNALLLGDSALYLCASSLLFESEAFFGQGTRLTVV.

This clonotype occurred a few times. The chain joins TRBV28 to TRBJ1-5; no clear D. Trimming left V 3 bases short and J 6 bases short, with 21 bases between. This CDR3 contains 17 residues. The V gene's germline CDR1 is MDHEN and CDR2 SYDVKM. The CDR3 sequence is CASSLSVSARWPQPQHF. The CDR3 DNA reads TGTGCCAGCAGTTTGTCCGTTTCGGCCAGGTGGCCTCAGCCCCAGCATTTT. Full variable domain (remainder filled in from reference TRBV28 and TRBJ1-5): DVKVTQSSRYLVKRTGEKVFLECVQDMDHENMFWYRQDPGLGLRLIYFSYDVKMKEKGDIPEGYSVSREKKERFSLILESASTNQTSMYLCASSLSVSARWPQPQHFGDGTRLSIL.

This clonotype was seen more than once but under ten times. The CDR3 sequence is CASSVKKTGGSYNEQFF. The CDR3 DNA follows: TGTGCCAGCAGCGTGAAAAAGACGGGCGGGTCCTACAATGAGCAGTTCTTC. The chain couples TRBV9 to TRBJ2-1, with D possibly matching TRBD2 (5 bases). The V gene lost 2 bases and the J gene lost 1 base, with 16 bases spanning the gap. This CDR3 region has 17 residues. Germline CDR1 and CDR2: SGDLS and YYNGEE.

This clonotype was counted only a few times. The rearrangement joins TRBV29-1 to TRBJ2-5; no definite D call. The CDR3 is made up of 13 amino acids. CDR1 and CDR2 from the germline V gene are SQVTM and ANQGSEA. The CDR3 DNA reads as TGCGCCTCCCAACTTAGCCTTCAAGAGACCCAGTACTTC. Translated: CASQLSLQETQYF.

In this sample, this clonotype turned up a few times. The chain uses TRBV5-1 and TRBJ2-5; D uncertain. Trimming removed 2 bases from V and 5 bases from J, with 10 bases in between. The CDR3 length is 13 residues. Germline values: CDR1 SGHRS, CDR2 YFSETQ. CDR3 nucleotides: TGCGCCAGCAGCTTCACTCCAAGGGAGACCCAGTACTTC. Translation: CASSFTPRETQYF. Complete variable domain (other parts from reference TRBV5-1 and TRBJ2-5): KAGVTQTPRYLIKTRGQQVTLSCSPISGHRSVSWYQQTPGQGLQFLFEYFSETQRNKGNFPGRFSGRQFSNSRSEMNVSTLELGDSALYLCASSFTPRETQYFGPGTRLLVL.

The table lists this clonotype with a few counts. The chain joins TRBV4-1 to TRBJ2-7; tentatively, D is TRBD1 (6 bases). Germline lookup yields CDR1 MGHRA and CDR2 YSYEKL. V was trimmed by 0 bases and J by 4 bases, leaving 13 bases between them. The CDR3 is made up of 15 amino acids. The DNA of the CDR3 is TGCGCCAGCAGCCAAGAAACGGGCCAGGGGTACGAGCAGTACTTC. As protein: CASSQETGQGYEQYF.

The rearrangement links TRBV14 to TRBJ2-1; 8 bases match TRBD2. The CDR3 consists of 18 residues. The germline gives CDR1 SGHDN, CDR2 FVKESK. V shed 2 bases, J shed 6 bases, and the junction held 15 bases outside the gene matches. CDR3 in DNA: TGTGCCAGCAGCCAACCGGGACTAGACCTGATCGGAGGCAATGAGCAGTTCTTC. It translates to CASSQPGLDLIGGNEQFF.

This clonotype was counted a few times. This chain links TRBV6-5 with TRBJ2-3; D is uncertain. Per the germline V gene, CDR1 is MNHEY and CDR2 is SVGAGI. V lost 6 bases to trimming and J lost 5 bases, with 12 bases between them. The CDR3 runs to 13 residues. The CDR3 loop is CASSLKWLDTQYF. The CDR3 DNA reads as TGTGCCAGCAGCTTAAAGTGGCTAGATACGCAGTATTTT.

The chain couples TRBV5-1 to TRBJ2-7, with D uncertain. This CDR3 is built from 14 residues. CDR1 is SGHRS and CDR2 is YFSETQ in the germline V gene. With 4 bases removed from V and 2 bases from J, the gap between germline ends came to 13 bases. CDR3 nucleotides: TGCGCCAGCAGCATAACTACGAACCCCTACGAGCAGTACTTC. Protein product: CASSITTNPYEQYF.

The chain is built from TRBV6-1 and TRBJ2-1, with TRBD2 matching over 8 bases. V lost 5 bases, J lost 9 bases, and 30 bases stayed unmatched. The CDR3 is 21 amino acids. Germline assignment: CDR1 MNHNS and CDR2 SASEGT. This CDR3 reads CASSLPPWGTRRPTGHVEQFF. The CDR3 DNA follows: TGTGCCAGCAGTCTTCCCCCCTGGGGGACTAGACGGCCGACGGGGCATGTTGAGCAGTTCTTC.

With respect to this clonotype: No conserved phenylalanine or tryptophan is present at the end of the CDR3, so a read error is the likely explanation. V usage is TRBV7-3 and J usage is TRBJ2-3; D is possibly TRBD2 (6 bases). The CDR3 totals 14 residues. V was shortened by 5 bases and J by 0 bases, with 9 bases between the two germline ends. Germline-derived CDR1 and CDR2 are SGHTA and FQGTGA. The CDR3 loop reads CASSTGLSTDTQYL. The DNA of the CDR3 is TGTGCCAGCAGCACGGGACTCAGCACAGATACGCAGTATCTT.

For this clonotype: Relative to the germline gene, one junction end is altered; a read error may explain this. This chain connects TRBV7-8 to TRBJ2-3; maybe TRBD2 (6 bases). Germline V gives CDR1 SGHVS, CDR2 FQNEAQ. This CDR3 region has 16 residues. The chain's CDR3 is CASSQRDWKITDTQYF. Written as DNA, the CDR3 is TGTGCCAGCAGCCAGAGGGACTGGAAAATCACAGATACCCAGTATTTT.

The chain employs TRBV20-1 and TRBJ2-3; 8 bases align to TRBD2. V dropped 4 bases and J dropped 0; count of bases not matched to a gene: 6. The CDR3 loop spans 15 amino acids. Germline-derived CDR1 and CDR2 are DFQATT and SNEGSKA (reference sequence). The CDR3: CSATTLAGSTDTQYF. CDR3 DNA sequence: TGCAGTGCTACAACGTTAGCGGGAAGCACAGATACGCAGTATTTT.

The rearrangement uses TRBV6-6 and TRBJ2-7, with a possible D match to TRBD1 (5 bases). There are 14 residues in the CDR3. Trimming removed 2 bases at V and 3 bases at J, with 11 bases between. The germline CDR1 and CDR2 sequences are MNHNY and SVGAGI (reference sequence). The CDR3 loop is CASSYGANGYEQYF. CDR3 nucleotides: TGTGCCAGCAGTTACGGGGCTAATGGCTACGAGCAGTACTTC.

The chain uses TRBV27 and TRBJ2-5; 8 bases match TRBD2. The end of the DNA fits TRBJ2-7 better, so the J call may be wrong. Looked up from germline, CDR1 is MNHEY and CDR2 is SMNVEV (reference sequence). The length of the CDR3 is 14 residues. CDR3 DNA: TGTGCCAGCAGTTTCGGGGTAGCGGGGTACGAGCAGTACTTC. Protein product: CASSFGVAGYEQYF.

This clonotype appeared a few times. The chain employs TRBV6-2 or TRBV6-3 and TRBJ2-5, with a possible D match to TRBD1 (7 bases). Germline CDR1 reads MNHEY; CDR2 reads SVGEGT. This CDR3 region has 15 residues. Trimming cost V 4 bases and J 5 bases, with 17 bases left between them. The CDR3 nucleotides read TGTGCCAGCAGTTCCAGACAGGGAGGAGTGGAGACCCAGTACTTC. Its protein is CASSSRQGGVETQYF.

A few counts support this clonotype. J is TRBJ2-1 and V is TRBV3-1; D remains unclear. CDR1 is LGHDT, CDR2 YNNKEL, per germline (reference sequence). The CDR3 length is 16 residues. V shed 0 bases and J shed 4 bases, with 13 bases lying between them. The CDR3 sequence is CASSQDTSPSYNEQFF. For the CDR3, the DNA is TGTGCCAGCAGCCAAGATACATCGCCCTCATACAATGAGCAGTTCTTC.

The chain recombines TRBV11-3 with TRBJ1-4; D gene ambiguous. V lost 4 bases and J 6 bases, leaving 12 bases between the germline ends. The germline CDR1 and CDR2 sequences are SGHNT and YENEEA. The CDR3 is made up of 14 amino acids. CDR3 sequence (DNA): TGTGCCAGCAGCTCCCGAAGCAGAGATGAAAAACTGTTTTTT. Protein sequence: CASSSRSRDEKLFF.

This clonotype was observed many times. The rearrangement links TRBV6-2 or TRBV6-3 to TRBJ1-1; TRBD1 is a possible D gene (5 bases). Germline assignment: CDR1 MNHEY and CDR2 SVGEGT. The CDR3 loop spans 13 amino acids. Trimming took 5 bases from V and 0 from J, leaving 7 bases between them. Here the CDR3 DNA reads TGTGCCAGCAGTCCCAGGGTGAACACTGAAGCTTTCTTT. Its translation is CASSPRVNTEAFF.

This clonotype was counted a few times. The chain links TRBV6-1 to TRBJ1-5; D not certain. This CDR3 has 14 amino acids. Between the trimmed V and J ends, which lost 3 bases and 1 base, there was a span of 7 bases. In germline, CDR1 is MNHNS, CDR2 SASEGT. CDR3 loop: CASSEGLSNQPQHF. The DNA for the CDR3 is TGTGCCAGCAGTGAGGGCTTGAGCAATCAGCCCCAGCATTTT.